This entry lists 13 T cell receptor beta chains sequenced from one sample in a study of monozygotic twins with inflammatory bowel disease. TCRdb reprocessed the 5' RACE reads, keeping one entry per CDR3 protein, no DNA. The table for this sample gives some 450,000 distinct CDR3 sequences. Sequencing was carried out using blood. These receptors were obtained from a human donor with ulcerative colitis or Crohn's disease, or a healthy co-twin of an affected twin (not recorded which).

The chain carries TRBV7-9 and TRBJ2-1; TCRdb selects TRBD1, and the lack of DNA leaves this call unchecked. This CDR3 spans 14 amino acids. Per the germline V gene, CDR1 is SEHNR and CDR2 is FQNEAQ (reference sequence). The CDR3: CASSFAFRVNEQFF.

The CDR3 sequence: CSYLQISSYEQYF. The rearrangement links TRBV20-1 to TRBJ2-7. Germline loops: CDR1 DFQATT, CDR2 SNEGSKA (reference sequence). This CDR3 has 13 amino acids.

CDR3 in amino acids: CASSFGSTSTNEKLFF. The chain is built from TRBV7-9 and TRBJ1-4. This CDR3 comprises 16 residues. The germline V gene has CDR1 SEHNR and CDR2 FQNEAQ (reference sequence).

The V gene is TRBV11-2, the J gene TRBJ1-1. This CDR3 comprises 15 residues. CDR1 and CDR2 from the germline V gene are SGHAT and FQNNGV. CDR3 sequence: CASSTTPGANTEAFF.

The rearrangement joins TRBV7-2 to TRBJ1-2; TCRdb reports TRBD1, a call that lacks DNA to check it against. The CDR3 totals 15 residues. The germline CDR1 and CDR2 sequences are SGHTA and FQGNSA. CDR3 sequence reads: CASDGTGFPNYGYTF.

The V and J genes are TRBV7-2 and TRBJ1-6; the D call from TCRdb, TRBD1, cannot be confirmed without DNA. The CDR3 is 16 amino acids. Germline CDR1 SGHTA, CDR2 FQGNSA. CDR3 region: CASSIWGAVVNSPLHF.

The rearrangement joins TRBV6-1 to TRBJ2-1; the TCRdb call, TRBD1, lacks DNA for checking. Germline lookup yields CDR1 MNHNS and CDR2 SASEGT. The length of the CDR3 is 14 residues. This CDR3 reads CASSTPQNYNEQFF.

This chain links TRBV15 with TRBJ2-1; the D call from TCRdb, TRBD1, cannot be confirmed without DNA. CDR3 length equals 15 residues. The germline V gene has CDR1 LNHNV and CDR2 YYDKDF (reference sequence). CDR3 sequence reads: CATSSSGQGIYEQFF.

The CDR3 protein is CASSQALAREQFF. V gene TRBV3-1 combines with J gene TRBJ2-1. The CDR3 totals 13 residues. Germline lookup yields CDR1 LGHDT and CDR2 YNNKEL (reference sequence).

The chain employs TRBV27 and TRBJ1-6; the TCRdb call, TRBD1, lacks DNA for checking. Germline CDR1 MNHEY, CDR2 SMNVEV (reference sequence). The CDR3 length is 16 residues. The CDR3 reads CASGTPRSSYNSPLHF.

V and J are TRBV6-2 or TRBV6-3 and TRBJ2-1; TCRdb names TRBD1, which stays unverified in the absence of DNA. CDR1 and CDR2 from the germline V gene are MNHEY and SVGEGT. This CDR3 contains 13 residues. The CDR3 reads CASNPSGLDEQFF.

This chain joins TRBV20-1 and TRBJ2-3; the TCRdb D gene call, TRBD2, has no DNA to confirm it. Germline loops: CDR1 DFQATT, CDR2 SNEGSKA (reference sequence). CDR3 length equals 15 residues. CDR3 protein: CSARDAGGSTDTQYF.

The V gene is TRBV2, the J gene TRBJ1-5; TCRdb's D call of TRBD1 is untestable without DNA. Germline V gives CDR1 SNHLY, CDR2 FYNNEI. The CDR3 sequence is 13 residues long. CDR3 sequence reads: CASSVDRDQPQHF. Variable domain in full (rest from reference TRBV2 and TRBJ1-5): EPEVTQTPSHQVTQMGQEVILRCVPISNHLYFYWYRQILGQKVEFLVSFYNNEISEKSEIFDDQFSVERPDGSNFTLKIRSTKLEDSAMYFCASSVDRDQPQHFGDGTRLSIL.